Detailed here is one TCR beta chain. Its antigen remains unidentified. The data are from a study of T-cell memory formation after mild COVID-19. Across the whole study: Clustering of TCRs was largely donor specific.

Trimming stripped 3 bases from V and 3 bases from J, with 14 bases between. Germline V gene lookup returns CDR1 DFQATT and CDR2 SNEGSKA (reference sequence). This CDR3 is 14 amino acids long. Using constant-segment primers, 5'RACE produced TCR alpha and TCR beta cDNA libraries carrying sample barcodes and UMIs. TCRdb fed the 5' RACE reads into MiXCR, producing one record per CDR3 protein. In the table there are some 210,000 distinct CDR3 sequences, around 25% of which are singletons. Study-wide findings and caveats: Pre-infection memory contained some responding clones, which suggested that cross-reactive memory had joined.

The TCR sequence derives from an adult woman who had mild COVID-19 (a few samples of this study predate the infection). Cell type and time point are not known. The gene calls are TRBV20-1 and TRBJ1-2, with a weak D call TRBD1 (5 bases). The sequencing input was PBMCs or a T cell subset sorted from them (not recorded which). The CDR3 DNA reads as TGCAGTGCTAGGAACCGGGACCGGCACTATGGCTACACCTTC. Translation gives CSARNRDRHYGYTF.